The clone carrying this T cell receptor beta chain was observed a few times. The CDR3 contains 15 residues. Trimming took off 2 bases at V and 3 bases at J, with 11 bases between the two ends. TCRdb redid the calling of the RT-PCR reads with MiXCR, one entry per CDR3 protein. The table shows about 700,000 distinct CDR3 sequences, with approximately 15% occurring only once. The TCR comes from a female donor in good health, serving as a healthy control. The V call is TRBV12-3 or TRBV12-4, the J call TRBJ2-1; possibly TRBD2 for D (7 bases). The sequencing sample was made of memory CD4+ T cells from blood. DNA of the CDR3: TGTGCCAGCAGTTTATGGGGAGGGGGCTACAATGAGCAGTTCTTC. It specifies CASSLWGGGYNEQFF.